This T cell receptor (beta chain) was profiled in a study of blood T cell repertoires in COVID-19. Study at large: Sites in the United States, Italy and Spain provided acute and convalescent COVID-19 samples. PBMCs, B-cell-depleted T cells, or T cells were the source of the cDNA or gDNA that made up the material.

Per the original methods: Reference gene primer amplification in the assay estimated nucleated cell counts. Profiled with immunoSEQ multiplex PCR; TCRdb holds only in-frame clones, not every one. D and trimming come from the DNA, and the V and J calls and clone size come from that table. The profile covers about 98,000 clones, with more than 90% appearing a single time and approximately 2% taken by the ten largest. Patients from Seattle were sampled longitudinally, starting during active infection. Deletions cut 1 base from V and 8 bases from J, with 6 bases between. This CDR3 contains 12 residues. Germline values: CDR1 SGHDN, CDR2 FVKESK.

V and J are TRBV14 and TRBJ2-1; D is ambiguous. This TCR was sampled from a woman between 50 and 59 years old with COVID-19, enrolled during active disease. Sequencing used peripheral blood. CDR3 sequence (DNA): TGTGCCAGCAGCCAAGTAGCTTATGAGCAGTTCTTC. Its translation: CASSQVAYEQFF.